The sequence of this TCR beta chain was determined in a study of cytomegalovirus exposure and HLA in healthy donors. About this clone: Its antigen remains unknown.

The PCR contained 60 Vbeta and 13 Jbeta primers. Profiled with immunoSEQ multiplex PCR; TCRdb holds only in-frame clones, not every one. The sample contains about 120,000 clones, roughly 69% of which appear only once. Study-wide results and caveats: It was confirmed in vitro that three of the CMV-associated chains were specific for CMV antigens.

V was pared by 0 bases and J by 3 bases, with 5 bases of the junction left unmatched. CDR1 and CDR2 (germline): SGHRS, YFSETQ. CDR3 length: 17 residues. The sequenced sample consisted of PBMCs. The TCR comes from a human donor in good health. The chain combines TRBV5-1 with TRBJ2-5; 13 bases are shared with TRBD2. The CDR3 region is CASSLELAGGIKETQYF. CDR3 DNA sequence: TGCGCCAGCAGCTTGGAACTAGCGGGGGGGATTAAAGAGACCCAGTACTTC.